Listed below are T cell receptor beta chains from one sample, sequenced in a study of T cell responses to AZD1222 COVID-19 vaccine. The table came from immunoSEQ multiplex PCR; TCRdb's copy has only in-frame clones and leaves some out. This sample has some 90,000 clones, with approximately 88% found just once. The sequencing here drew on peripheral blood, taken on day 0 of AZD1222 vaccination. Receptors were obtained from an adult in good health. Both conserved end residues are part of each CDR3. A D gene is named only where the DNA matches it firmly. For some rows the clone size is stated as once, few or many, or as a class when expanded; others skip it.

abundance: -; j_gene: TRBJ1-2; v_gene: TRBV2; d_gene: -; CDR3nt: TGTGCCAGCAGTGAACTCTCCTATGGCTACACCTTC; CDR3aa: CASSELSYGYTF
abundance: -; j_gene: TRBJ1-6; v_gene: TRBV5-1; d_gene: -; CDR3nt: TGCGCCAGCAGCTTGCCAGATTATAATTCACCCCTCCACTTT; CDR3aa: CASSLPDYNSPLHF
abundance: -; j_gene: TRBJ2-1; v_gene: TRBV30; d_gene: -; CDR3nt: TGTGCCTGGAGTGTAGGTTTTGCGGGAAGGACACTCAATGAGCAGTTCTTC; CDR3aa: CAWSVGFAGRTLNEQFF
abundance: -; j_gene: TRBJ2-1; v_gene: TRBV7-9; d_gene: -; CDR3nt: TGTGCCAGCAGCCCTCCGGGACTCTTGGGGAATGAGCAGTTCTTC; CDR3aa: CASSPPGLLGNEQFF
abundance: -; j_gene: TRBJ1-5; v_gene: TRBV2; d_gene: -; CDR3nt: TGTGCCAGCAGTGACAGGGGCCCAAATCAGCCCCAGCATTTT; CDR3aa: CASSDRGPNQPQHF
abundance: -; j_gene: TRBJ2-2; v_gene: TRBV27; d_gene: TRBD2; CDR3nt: TGTGCCAGCAGTGAACACCATCGACTAGCGGGAGGCGACACCGGGGAGCTGTTTTTT; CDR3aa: CASSEHHRLAGGDTGELFF
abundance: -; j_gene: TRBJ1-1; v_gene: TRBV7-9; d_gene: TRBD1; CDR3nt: TGTGCCAGCAGCTTACAAACAGGGGGCGAAACTGAAGCTTTCTTT; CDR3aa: CASSLQTGGETEAFF
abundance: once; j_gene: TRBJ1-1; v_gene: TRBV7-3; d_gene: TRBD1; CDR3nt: TGTGCCAGCAGCCCGGATGGGGGACAGGGAGGAACTGAAGCTTTCTTT; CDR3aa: CASSPDGGQGGTEAFF
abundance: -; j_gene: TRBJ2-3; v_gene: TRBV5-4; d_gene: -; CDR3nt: TGTGCCAGCAGTACCAGAACGGACACAGATACGCAGTATTTT; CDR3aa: CASSTRTDTDTQYF
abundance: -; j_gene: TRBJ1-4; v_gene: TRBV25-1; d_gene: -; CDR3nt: TGTGCCAGCAGTGACAGGGGAGTAGCGGAAAAACTGTTTTTT; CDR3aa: CASSDRGVAEKLFF
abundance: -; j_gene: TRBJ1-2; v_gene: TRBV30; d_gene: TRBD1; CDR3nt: TGTGCCTGGAGTACAGGGGGTAGAGTCTATGGCTACACCTTC; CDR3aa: CAWSTGGRVYGYTF
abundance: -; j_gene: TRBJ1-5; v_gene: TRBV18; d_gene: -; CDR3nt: TGTGCCAGCTCACCACTCGTACAGGGAACGTGGAAGCCCCAGCATTTT; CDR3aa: CASSPLVQGTWKPQHF
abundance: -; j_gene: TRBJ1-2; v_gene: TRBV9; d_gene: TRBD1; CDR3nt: TGTGCCAGCAGCGTCCAGGGGGGCTATGGCTACACCTTC; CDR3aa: CASSVQGGYGYTF
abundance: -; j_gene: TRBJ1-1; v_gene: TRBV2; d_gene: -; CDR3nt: TGTGCCAGCAGTGGAGACAGGAACACTGAAGCTTTCTTT; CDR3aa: CASSGDRNTEAFF
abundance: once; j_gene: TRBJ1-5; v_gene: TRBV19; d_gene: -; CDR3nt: TGTGCCAGTAGTATGATCCCGGCCCAGCATTTT; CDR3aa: CASSMIPAQHF
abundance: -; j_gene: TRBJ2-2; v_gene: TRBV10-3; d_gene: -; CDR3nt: TGTGCCATCAGTACCGGCAACGGGGAGCTGTTTTTT; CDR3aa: CAISTGNGELFF
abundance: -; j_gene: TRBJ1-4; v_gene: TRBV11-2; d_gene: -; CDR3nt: TGTGCCAGCAGCTTAGATCTCAGGGGAATTAATGAAAAACTGTTTTTT; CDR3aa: CASSLDLRGINEKLFF
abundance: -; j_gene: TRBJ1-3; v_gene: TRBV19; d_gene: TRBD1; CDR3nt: TGTGCCAGTGGTAGGACAGGGGCTGGAAACACCATATATTTT; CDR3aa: CASGRTGAGNTIYF
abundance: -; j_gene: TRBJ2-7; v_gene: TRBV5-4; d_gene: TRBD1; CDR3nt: TGTGCCAGCAGCTTATTAGGGGGCACCTCCTACGAGCAGTACTTC; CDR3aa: CASSLLGGTSYEQYF
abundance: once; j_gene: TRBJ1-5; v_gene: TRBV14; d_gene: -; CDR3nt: TGTGCCAGCAGCCAAAGTCAGGGGCAGCCCCAGCATTTT; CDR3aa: CASSQSQGQPQHF
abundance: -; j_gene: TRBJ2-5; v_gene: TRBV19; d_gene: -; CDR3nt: TGTGCCAGTAGTATATGGTCTACTAGGGACCAAGAGACCCAGTACTTC; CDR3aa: CASSIWSTRDQETQYF
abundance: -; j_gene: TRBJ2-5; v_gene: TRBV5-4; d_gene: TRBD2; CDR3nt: TGTGCCAGCAGCAGGACTAGCGGGAGCGGGGGGGAGACCCAGTACTTC; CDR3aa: CASSRTSGSGGETQYF
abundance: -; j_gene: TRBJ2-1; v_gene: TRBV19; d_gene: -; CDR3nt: TGTGCCAGTGCAGGGGGGACCAAGCAGTTCTTC; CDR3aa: CASAGGTKQFF
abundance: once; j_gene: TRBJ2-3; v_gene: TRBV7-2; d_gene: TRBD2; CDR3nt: TGTGCCAGCAGCGTCGGACTAGCGGAAACAGATACGCAGTATTTT; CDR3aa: CASSVGLAETDTQYF
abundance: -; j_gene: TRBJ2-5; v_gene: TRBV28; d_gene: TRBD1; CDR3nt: TGTGCCAGCAGTCCCCTGGGACAGGGGCCCCAAGAGACCCAGTACTTC; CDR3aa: CASSPLGQGPQETQYF
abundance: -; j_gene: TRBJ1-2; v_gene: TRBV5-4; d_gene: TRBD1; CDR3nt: TGTGCCAGCAGCCCAAGGGGACAGGCTAAGAACTATGGCTACACCTTC; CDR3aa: CASSPRGQAKNYGYTF
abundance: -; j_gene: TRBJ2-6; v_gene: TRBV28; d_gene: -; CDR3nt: TGTGCCAGCAGTTTGACAGGCTCTGGGGCCAACGTCCTGACTTTC; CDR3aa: CASSLTGSGANVLTF
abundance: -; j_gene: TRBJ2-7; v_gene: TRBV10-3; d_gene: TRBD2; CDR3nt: TGTGCCATCAGTGGGACTAGCGGGGCCTACGAGCAGTACTTC; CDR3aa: CAISGTSGAYEQYF
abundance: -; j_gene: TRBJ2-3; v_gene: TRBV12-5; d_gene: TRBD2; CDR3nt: TGTGCTAGTGGGTCGGTTAGCGGGAGGGCCGCAGTTAGGGAAAGAGATACGCAGTGTTTT; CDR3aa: CASGSVSGRAAVRERDTQCF
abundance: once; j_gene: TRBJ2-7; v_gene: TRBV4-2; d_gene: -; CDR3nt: TGTGCCAGCAGCCAAGAGTGGTCCTACGAGCAGTACTTC; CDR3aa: CASSQEWSYEQYF
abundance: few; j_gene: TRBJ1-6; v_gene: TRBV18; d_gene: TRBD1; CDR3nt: TGTGCCAGCTCACACCTGACAGGGGATTCACCCCTCCACTTT; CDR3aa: CASSHLTGDSPLHF
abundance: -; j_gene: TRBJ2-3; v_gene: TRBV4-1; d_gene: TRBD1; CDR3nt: TGCGCCAGCAGCCAAAATTTAGACAGGGGGAACACAGATACGCAGTATTTT; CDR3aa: CASSQNLDRGNTDTQYF
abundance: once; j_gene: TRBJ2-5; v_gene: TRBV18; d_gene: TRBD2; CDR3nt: TGTGCCAGCTCACCACCTTTATCCGAGCGGGAGATGGGAGAGACCCAGTACTTC; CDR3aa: CASSPPLSEREMGETQYF
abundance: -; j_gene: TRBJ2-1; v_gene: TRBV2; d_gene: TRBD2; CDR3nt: TGTGCCAGCAGTGCGGTAGCGGGATTCAATGAGCAGTTCTTC; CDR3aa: CASSAVAGFNEQFF
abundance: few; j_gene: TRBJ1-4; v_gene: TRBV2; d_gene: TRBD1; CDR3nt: TGTGCCAGCGGACAGGGGTTGATAATGACTAATGAAAAACTGTTTTTT; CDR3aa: CASGQGLIMTNEKLFF
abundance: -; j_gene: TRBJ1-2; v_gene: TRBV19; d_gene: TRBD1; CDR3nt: TGTGCCAGTAGTGCGACAGGGACAGTGTTTTCCCCTGGCTACACCTTC; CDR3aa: CASSATGTVFSPGYTF
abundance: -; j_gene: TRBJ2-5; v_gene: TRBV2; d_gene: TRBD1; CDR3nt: TGTGCCAGCAGGGCAGGGGGCCAGAAAGAGACCCAGTACTTC; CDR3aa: CASRAGGQKETQYF
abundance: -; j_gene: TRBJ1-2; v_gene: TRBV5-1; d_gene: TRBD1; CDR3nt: TGCGCCAGCAGCCCCGGACAGGGGAACTATGGCTACACCTTC; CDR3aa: CASSPGQGNYGYTF
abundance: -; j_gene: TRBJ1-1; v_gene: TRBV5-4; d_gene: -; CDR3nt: TGTGCCAGCGGAAGCGGAACGAACACTGAAGCTTTCTTT; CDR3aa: CASGSGTNTEAFF
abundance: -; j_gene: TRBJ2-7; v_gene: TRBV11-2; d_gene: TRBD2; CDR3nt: TGTGCCAGCAGCGTAGCGGGAGGGGTATACGAGCAGTACTTC; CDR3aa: CASSVAGGVYEQYF
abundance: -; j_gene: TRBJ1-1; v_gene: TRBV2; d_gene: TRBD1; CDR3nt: TGTGCCAGCAGTGACCTTGGACAGGGCAACACTGAAGCTTTCTTT; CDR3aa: CASSDLGQGNTEAFF
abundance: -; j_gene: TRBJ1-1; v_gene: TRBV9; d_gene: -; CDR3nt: TGTGCCAGCACCCCGACTCTTCGGGACACTGAAGCTTTCTTT; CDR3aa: CASTPTLRDTEAFF
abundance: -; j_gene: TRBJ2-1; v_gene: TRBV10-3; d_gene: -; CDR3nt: TGTGCCATCAGTGAGGGGCGACTAGAGCAGTTCTTC; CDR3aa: CAISEGRLEQFF
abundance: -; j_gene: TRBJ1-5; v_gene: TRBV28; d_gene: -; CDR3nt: TGTGCCAGCAGTTTATTGAATCAGCCCCAGCATTTT; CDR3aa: CASSLLNQPQHF
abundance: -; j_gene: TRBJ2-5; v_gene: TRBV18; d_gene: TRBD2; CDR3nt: TGTGCCAGCTCACCAACCGGGACTAGTCTTGAGACCCAGTACTTC; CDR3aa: CASSPTGTSLETQYF
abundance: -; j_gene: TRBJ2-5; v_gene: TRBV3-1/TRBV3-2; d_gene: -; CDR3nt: TGTGCCAGCAGTCGCTTGACAACATCTAGCCAGACCCAGTACTTC; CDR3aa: CASSRLTTSSQTQYF
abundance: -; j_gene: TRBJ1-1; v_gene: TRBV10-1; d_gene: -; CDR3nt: TGCGCCAGCAGCGAAACTTCGAACACTGAAGCTTTCTTT; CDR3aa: CASSETSNTEAFF
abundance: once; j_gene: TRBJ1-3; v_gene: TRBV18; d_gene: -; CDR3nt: TGTGCCAGCTCACCTCGAAAGGACTCTGGAAACACCATATATTTT; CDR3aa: CASSPRKDSGNTIYF
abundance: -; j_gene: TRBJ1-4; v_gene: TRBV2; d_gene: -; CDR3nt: TGTGCCACCCACGGCCGGAGGTCAACAGGGTTTAATGAAAAACTGTTTTTT; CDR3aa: CATHGRRSTGFNEKLFF
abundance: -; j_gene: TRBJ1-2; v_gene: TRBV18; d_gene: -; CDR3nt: TGTGCCAGCTCACCCGACGGTGGAGCTAACTATGGCTACACCTTC; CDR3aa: CASSPDGGANYGYTF
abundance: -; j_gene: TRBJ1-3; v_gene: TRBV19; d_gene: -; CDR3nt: TGTGCCAGTAAGGGGCTCGGAAACACCATATATTTT; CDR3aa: CASKGLGNTIYF
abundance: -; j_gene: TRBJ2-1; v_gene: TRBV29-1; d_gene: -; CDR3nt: TGCAGCGTGGGGGACTACAATGAGCAGTTCTTC; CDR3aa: CSVGDYNEQFF
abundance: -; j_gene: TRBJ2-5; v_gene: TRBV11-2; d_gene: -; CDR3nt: TGTGCCAGCAGCATTTTATCATCACTGGGAGAGACCCAGTACTTC; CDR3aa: CASSILSSLGETQYF